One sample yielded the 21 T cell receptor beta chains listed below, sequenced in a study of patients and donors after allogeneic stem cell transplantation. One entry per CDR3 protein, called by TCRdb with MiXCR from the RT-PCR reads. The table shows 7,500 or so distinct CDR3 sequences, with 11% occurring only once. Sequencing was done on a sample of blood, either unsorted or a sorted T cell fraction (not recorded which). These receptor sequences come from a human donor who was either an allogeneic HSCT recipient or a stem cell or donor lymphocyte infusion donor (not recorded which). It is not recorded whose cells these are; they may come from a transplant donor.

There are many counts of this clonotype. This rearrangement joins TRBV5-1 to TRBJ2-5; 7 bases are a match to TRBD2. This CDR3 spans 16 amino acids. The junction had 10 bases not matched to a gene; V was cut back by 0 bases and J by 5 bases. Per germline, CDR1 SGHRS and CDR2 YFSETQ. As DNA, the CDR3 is TGCGCCAGCAGCTTGGCCCCAGGACCCGGGGGGGAGACCCAGTACTTC. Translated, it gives CASSLAPGPGGETQYF.

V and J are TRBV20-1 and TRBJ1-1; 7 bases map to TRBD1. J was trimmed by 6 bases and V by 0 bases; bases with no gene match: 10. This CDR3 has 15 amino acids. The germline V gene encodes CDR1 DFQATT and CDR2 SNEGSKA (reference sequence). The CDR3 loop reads CSARDPTGARPEAFF. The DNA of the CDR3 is TGCAGTGCTAGAGATCCCACAGGGGCCCGCCCTGAAGCTTTCTTT.

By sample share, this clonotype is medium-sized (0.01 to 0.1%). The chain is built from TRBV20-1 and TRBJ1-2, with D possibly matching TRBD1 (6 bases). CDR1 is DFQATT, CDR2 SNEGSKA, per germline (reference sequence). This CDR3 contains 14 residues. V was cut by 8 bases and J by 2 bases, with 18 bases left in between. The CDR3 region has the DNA TGCAGTAGCCCTCCCAGGGGATCCAACTATGGCTACACCTTC. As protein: CSSPPRGSNYGYTF.

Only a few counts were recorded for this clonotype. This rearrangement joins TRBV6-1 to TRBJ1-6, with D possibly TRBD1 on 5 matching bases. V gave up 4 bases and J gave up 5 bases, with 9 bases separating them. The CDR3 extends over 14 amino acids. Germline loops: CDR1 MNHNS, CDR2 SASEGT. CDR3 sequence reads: CASSAGWNNSPLHF. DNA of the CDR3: TGTGCCAGCAGTGCAGGGTGGAATAATTCACCCCTCCACTTT.

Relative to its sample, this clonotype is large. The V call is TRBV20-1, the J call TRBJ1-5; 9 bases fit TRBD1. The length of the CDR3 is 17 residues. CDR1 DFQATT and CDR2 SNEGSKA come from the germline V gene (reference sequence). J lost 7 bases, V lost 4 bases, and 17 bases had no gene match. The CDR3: CSATGQGLGALGQPQHF. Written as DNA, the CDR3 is TGCAGTGCTACCGGACAGGGGTTGGGGGCCCTTGGGCAGCCCCAGCATTTT.

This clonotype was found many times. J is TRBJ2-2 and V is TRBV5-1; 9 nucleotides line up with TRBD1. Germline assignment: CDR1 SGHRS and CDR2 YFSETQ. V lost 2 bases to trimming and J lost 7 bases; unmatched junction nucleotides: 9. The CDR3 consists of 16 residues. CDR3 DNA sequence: TGCGCCAGCAGCTTAGGAGACAGGGGGATTGGCGGGGAGCTGTTTTTT. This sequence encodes CASSLGDRGIGGELFF.

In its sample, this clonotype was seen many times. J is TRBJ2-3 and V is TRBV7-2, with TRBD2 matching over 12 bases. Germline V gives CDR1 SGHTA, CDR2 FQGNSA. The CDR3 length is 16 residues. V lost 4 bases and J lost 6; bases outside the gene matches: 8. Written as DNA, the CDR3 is TGTGCCAGCAGCTACTTAACCCTAGCGGGGGGGGATACGCAGTATTTT. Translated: CASSYLTLAGGDTQYF.

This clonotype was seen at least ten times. Here the CDR3 reads CASSRLAGGNTGELFF. The CDR3, as DNA: TGTGCCAGCAGCCGACTAGCGGGGGGGAACACCGGGGAGCTGTTTTTT. The genes are TRBV7-6 and TRBJ2-2; 13 bases are shared with TRBD2. The V gene's germline CDR1 is SGHVS and CDR2 FNYEAQ. V shed 5 bases, J shed 1 base, and the junction held 1 base outside the gene matches. The CDR3 runs 16 residues.

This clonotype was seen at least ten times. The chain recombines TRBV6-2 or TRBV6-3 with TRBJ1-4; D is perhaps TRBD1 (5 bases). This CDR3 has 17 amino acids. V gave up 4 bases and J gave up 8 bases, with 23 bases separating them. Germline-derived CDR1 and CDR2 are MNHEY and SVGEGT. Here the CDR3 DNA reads TGTGCCAGCAGTTTGGTGCAGGGCTCAGACTCGGGAGAAAAACTGTTTTTT. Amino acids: CASSLVQGSDSGEKLFF.

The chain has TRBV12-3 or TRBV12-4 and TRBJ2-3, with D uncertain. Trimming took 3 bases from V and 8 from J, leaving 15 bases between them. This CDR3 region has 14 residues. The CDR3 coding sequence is TGTGCCAGCAGTTTCGCGGTGGAGTGGGGTACGCAGTATTTT. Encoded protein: CASSFAVEWGTQYF.

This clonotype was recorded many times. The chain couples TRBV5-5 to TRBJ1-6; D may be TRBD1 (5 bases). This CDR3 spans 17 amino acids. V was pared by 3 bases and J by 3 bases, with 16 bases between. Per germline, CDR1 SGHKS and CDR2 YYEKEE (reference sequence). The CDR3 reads CASSSTLVGDYNSPLHF. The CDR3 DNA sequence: TGTGCCAGCAGCTCAACTCTTGTGGGGGACTATAATTCACCCCTCCACTTT.

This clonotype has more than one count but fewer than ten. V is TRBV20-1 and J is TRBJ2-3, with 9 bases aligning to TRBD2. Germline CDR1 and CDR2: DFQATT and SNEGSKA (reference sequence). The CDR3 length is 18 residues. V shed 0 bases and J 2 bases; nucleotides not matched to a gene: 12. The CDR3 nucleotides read TGCAGTGCTAGAGATCCCGGAAAACGCGGGGGGGTCACAGATACGCAGTATTTT. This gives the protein CSARDPGKRGGVTDTQYF.

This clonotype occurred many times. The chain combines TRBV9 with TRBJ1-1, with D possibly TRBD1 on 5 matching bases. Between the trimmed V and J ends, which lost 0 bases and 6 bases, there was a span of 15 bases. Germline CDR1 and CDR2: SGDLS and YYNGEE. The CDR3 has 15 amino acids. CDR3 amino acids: CASSVATELPAEAFF. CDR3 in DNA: TGTGCCAGCAGCGTAGCGACAGAACTTCCCGCTGAAGCTTTCTTT.

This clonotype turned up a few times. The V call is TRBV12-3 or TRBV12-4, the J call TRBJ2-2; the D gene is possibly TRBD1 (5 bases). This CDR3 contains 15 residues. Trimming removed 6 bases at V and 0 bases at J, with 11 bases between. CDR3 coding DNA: TGTGCCAGCAGCCTGCAGGGTTCGAACACCGGGGAGCTGTTTTTT. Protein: CASSLQGSNTGELFF.

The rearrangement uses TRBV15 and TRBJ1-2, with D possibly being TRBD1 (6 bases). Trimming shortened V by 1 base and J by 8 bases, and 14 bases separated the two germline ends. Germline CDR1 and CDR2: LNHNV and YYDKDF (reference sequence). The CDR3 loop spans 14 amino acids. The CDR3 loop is CATSRGAGVSGYTF. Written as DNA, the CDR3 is TGTGCCACCAGCAGAGGCGCAGGGGTGAGCGGCTACACCTTC.

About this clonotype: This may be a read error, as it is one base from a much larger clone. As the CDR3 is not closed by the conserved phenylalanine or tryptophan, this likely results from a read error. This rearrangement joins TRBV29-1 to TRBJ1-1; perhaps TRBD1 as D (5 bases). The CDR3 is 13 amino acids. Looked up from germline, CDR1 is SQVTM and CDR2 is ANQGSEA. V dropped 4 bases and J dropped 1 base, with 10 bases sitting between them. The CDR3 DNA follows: TGCAGCGTTGGCGAAGGGGCGAACACTGAAGCTTTCTTG. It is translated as CSVGEGANTEAFL.

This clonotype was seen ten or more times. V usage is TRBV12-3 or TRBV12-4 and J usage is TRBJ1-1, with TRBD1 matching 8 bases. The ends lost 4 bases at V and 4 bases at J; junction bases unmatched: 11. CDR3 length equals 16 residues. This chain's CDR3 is CASSSGQGSGSTEAFF. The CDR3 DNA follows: TGTGCCAGCAGTTCCGGACAGGGATCGGGTAGCACTGAAGCTTTCTTT.

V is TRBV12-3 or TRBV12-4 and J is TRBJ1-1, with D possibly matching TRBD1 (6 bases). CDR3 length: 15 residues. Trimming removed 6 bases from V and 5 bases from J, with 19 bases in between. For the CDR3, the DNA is TGTGCCAGCAGGCCCCCGGGGGGGCATGTAACTGAAGCTTTCTTT. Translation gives CASRPPGGHVTEAFF.

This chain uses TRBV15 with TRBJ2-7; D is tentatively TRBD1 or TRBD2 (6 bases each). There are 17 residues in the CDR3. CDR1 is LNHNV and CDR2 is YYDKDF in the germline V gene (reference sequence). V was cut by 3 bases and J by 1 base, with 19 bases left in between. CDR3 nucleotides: TGTGCCACCAGCAGGGGGAAAGGGGGGACGGGGTCCTACGAGCAGTACTTC. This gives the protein CATSRGKGGTGSYEQYF.

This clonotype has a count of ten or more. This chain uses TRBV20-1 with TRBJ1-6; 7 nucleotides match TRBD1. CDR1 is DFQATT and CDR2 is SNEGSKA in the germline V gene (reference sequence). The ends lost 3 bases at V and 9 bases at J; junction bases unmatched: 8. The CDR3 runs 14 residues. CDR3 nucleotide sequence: TGCAGTGCTAGGGACAGCACAGGGGTTTCACCCCTCCACTTT. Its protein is CSARDSTGVSPLHF.

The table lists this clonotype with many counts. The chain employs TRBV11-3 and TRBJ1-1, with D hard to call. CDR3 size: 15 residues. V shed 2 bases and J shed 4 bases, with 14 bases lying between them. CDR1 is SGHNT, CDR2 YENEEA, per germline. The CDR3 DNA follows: TGTGCCAGCAGCTTATCTGCAGGACCGGGCACTGAAGCTTTCTTT. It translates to CASSLSAGPGTEAFF.